This record looks at one T cell receptor beta chain sequence and its context. The antigen is undetermined. These data belong to a study of siplizumab effects on memory and regulatory T cells. Study results and caveats: Significant reduction of alloreactive sequences traceable to unstimulated CD4+ memory cells was observed with siplizumab. Naive T cells appeared more diverse than memory cells and seemed to be major alloresponse contributors. About 75-97% of proliferating CD4+ or CD8+ clones had no assignable naive or memory phenotype.

About 100,000 TCR templates underwent assay in each sample. Profiling relied on immunoSEQ multiplex PCR, and the TCRdb table lists in-frame clones only, not all of them. There are about 87,000 clones in the sample; approximately 93% occur only once, and roughly 0.3% lies in the top ten. V gave up 4 bases and J gave up 2 bases, with 11 bases separating them. Germline V gives CDR1 MNHNS, CDR2 SASEGT. CDR3 length equals 14 residues. The specimen was non-Treg CD4+ T cells sorted from blood. V and J are TRBV6-1 and TRBJ1-1; D might be TRBD1 (6 bases). This clonotype was sampled from a human donor in good health. The CDR3 loop is CASSADRDNTEAFF. The CDR3, as DNA: TGTGCCAGCAGTGCGGACAGAGATAACACTGAAGCTTTCTTT.